The entry that follows covers one T cell receptor beta chain sequence. The antigen remains undetermined. This specimen comes from a study of response to subunit inactivated influenza vaccine. Findings and caveats of the study: Each seasonal influenza vaccination recruits few new T cells, the authors suggested.

TCRdb processed the RT-PCR reads anew with MiXCR; each CDR3 protein has one entry. The repertoire holds roughly 700,000 distinct CDR3 sequences, with around 14% as singletons. Per the germline V gene, CDR1 is LGHNA and CDR2 is YSLEER. Trimming left V 1 base short and J 11 bases short, with 9 bases between. The CDR3 covers 12 residues. The material was PBMCs from blood, obtained roughly 12 days after vaccination. The TCR comes from a man over 45 who received an inactivated influenza vaccine. The chain links TRBV4-3 to TRBJ2-1; D may correspond to TRBD1 or TRBD2 (5 bases each). The CDR3 here is CASSQGRGQQFF. CDR3 DNA sequence: TGCGCCAGCAGCCAAGGACGGGGCCAGCAGTTCTTC.